What follows are 12 T cell receptor beta chains derived from one specimen sequenced in a study of T-cell reconstitution after alpha-beta-depleted transplantation in children. Molecular barcoding with unique molecular identifiers was used for the TCRbeta library. TCRdb itself ran the PCR reads through MiXCR, one entry per CDR3 protein. The sample consists of roughly 500,000 distinct CDR3 sequences, around 12% of them appearing once. Sequencing was performed on PBMCs from the stem cell graft donor, taken from the stem cell graft. These receptors came from a human donor who donated a stem cell graft to a child with combined immunodeficiency.

This clonotype was counted a few times. This chain links TRBV9 with TRBJ2-3; D may correspond to TRBD1 or TRBD2 (5 bases each). This CDR3 is 15 amino acids long. Trimming left V 7 bases short and J 3 bases short, with 18 bases between. CDR1 SGDLS and CDR2 YYNGEE come from the germline V gene. The CDR3: CASGRGALFTDTQYF. The CDR3 DNA reads TGTGCCAGCGGAAGAGGGGCCCTTTTTACAGATACGCAGTATTTT.

Many counts were recorded for this clonotype. This chain links TRBV20-1 with TRBJ1-1; unclear D gene. Germline CDR1 DFQATT, CDR2 SNEGSKA (reference sequence). V shed 5 bases and J shed 1 base, with 5 bases lying between them. This CDR3 is built from 11 residues. The CDR3 protein is CSAQENTEAFF. The CDR3 nucleotides read TGCAGTGCTCAGGAGAACACTGAAGCTTTCTTT.

CDR3 sequence: CASSLTGTSLWDAKNIQYF. The CDR3 DNA reads as TGCGCCAGCAGCTTGACCGGGACTAGTTTGTGGGATGCCAAAAACATTCAGTACTTC. The V call is TRBV5-1, the J call TRBJ2-4; 8 bases are a match to TRBD2. After removal of 1 base from V and 1 base from J, the junction contained 13 bases not matched to a gene. CDR1 is SGHRS and CDR2 is YFSETQ in the germline V gene. The CDR3 length is 19 residues.

This clonotype was counted a few times. The chain links TRBV5-1 to TRBJ2-3; possibly TRBD2 for D (6 bases). The CDR3 is 16 residues long. Germline V gene data show CDR1 as SGHRS and CDR2 as YFSETQ. V dropped 1 base and J dropped 0 bases, with 12 bases sitting between them. The CDR3 region is CASSLLGTSSTDTQYF. CDR3 in DNA: TGCGCCAGCAGCTTGCTTGGGACTTCTAGCACAGATACGCAGTATTTT.

This clonotype has just a few counts. V usage is TRBV5-1 and J usage is TRBJ1-4; possible D gene TRBD1, 5 bases. Deletions cut 4 bases from V and 4 bases from J, with 14 bases between. This CDR3 spans 15 amino acids. Germline-derived CDR1 and CDR2 are SGHRS and YFSETQ. CDR3 protein: CASSTGPAGNEKLFF. The CDR3 DNA reads TGCGCCAGCAGCACAGGTCCGGCGGGTAATGAAAAACTGTTTTTT. The whole variable domain, remainder taken from reference TRBV5-1 and TRBJ1-4, is KAGVTQTPRYLIKTRGQQVTLSCSPISGHRSVSWYQQTPGQGLQFLFEYFSETQRNKGNFPGRFSGRQFSNSRSEMNVSTLELGDSALYLCASSTGPAGNEKLFFGSGTQLSVL.

CDR3 coding DNA: TGTGCCACCCCCCGAAGGGAGTTTATCGGGGAGCTGTTTTTT. Translating gives CATPRREFIGELFF. The chain has TRBV27 and TRBJ2-2, with D maybe TRBD2 (5 bases). The V end was cut by 10 bases, the J end by 7 bases, with 19 bases between. CDR3 length: 14 amino acids. The germline CDR1 and CDR2 sequences are MNHEY and SMNVEV (reference sequence).

The chain carries TRBV5-1 and TRBJ2-1; the D gene is possibly TRBD2 (5 bases). The CDR3 contains 13 residues. Germline CDR1 is SGHRS and CDR2 is YFSETQ. The ends were cut back, 4 bases at V and 8 bases at J, with 13 bases in the middle. CDR3 sequence reads: CASSPLVGDEQFF. The CDR3 nucleotides read TGCGCCAGCAGCCCTCTAGTCGGGGATGAGCAGTTCTTC.

V gene TRBV7-8 combines with J gene TRBJ2-5, with TRBD2 identical over 9 bases. V gave up 5 bases and J gave up 0 bases; unmatched junction bases: 7. The CDR3 covers 16 residues. Germline V CDR1 and CDR2: SGHVS, FQNEAQ. The CDR3 spells CASSPRAGGNQETQYF. CDR3 sequence (DNA): TGTGCCAGCAGCCCAAGAGCGGGAGGAAACCAAGAGACCCAGTACTTC.

This clonotype was counted between two and nine times. The CDR3 reads CASSPVGLNGETQYF. The CDR3 DNA reads as TGTGCCAGCTCACCAGTGGGACTAAATGGAGAGACCCAGTACTTC. The chain uses TRBV18 and TRBJ2-5, with 7 positions matching TRBD2. The ends lost 2 bases at V and 4 bases at J; junction bases unmatched: 7. CDR1 is KGHSH and CDR2 is LQKENI in the germline V gene. This CDR3 spans 15 amino acids.

This chain uses TRBV7-8 with TRBJ2-1; D gene unclear. Germline CDR1 SGHVS, CDR2 FQNEAQ. The V gene lost 0 bases and the J gene lost 5 bases, with 8 bases spanning the gap. The CDR3 contains 14 residues. CDR3 loop: CASSLANANNEQFF. DNA for the CDR3: TGTGCCAGCAGCTTAGCGAACGCCAACAATGAGCAGTTCTTC.

The chain employs TRBV3-1 and TRBJ2-7; no reliable D call. This CDR3 contains 14 residues. The germline CDR1 and CDR2 sequences are LGHDT and YNNKEL (reference sequence). V lost 0 bases and J 3 bases, leaving 9 bases between the germline ends. This CDR3 reads CASSQDDLYYEQYF. Here the CDR3 DNA reads TGTGCCAGCAGCCAAGACGACTTATACTACGAGCAGTACTTC.

This clonotype was observed a handful of times. CDR3 amino acids: CSARGVRDRVGQETQYF. The CDR3 DNA is TGCAGTGCTAGAGGGGTTCGGGACAGGGTGGGCCAAGAGACCCAGTACTTC. The chain links TRBV20-1 to TRBJ2-5; 9 bases align to TRBD1. There are 17 residues in the CDR3. Germline V gene lookup returns CDR1 DFQATT and CDR2 SNEGSKA (reference sequence). V shed 1 base, J shed 1 base, and the junction held 10 bases outside the gene matches.